The rows below give T cell receptor beta chains drawn from one sample of a study of shared clonotypes between healthy human individuals. The repertoire was sequenced with immunoSEQ multiplex PCR; TCRdb's copy has only in-frame clones and lacks some. Of some 2,500,000 clones in the sample, 92% were seen once. The sequencing input was naive CD4+ T cells from PBMCs. All receptors derive from a young man in good health. Some clones in this sample may be carry-over from other donors' samples. Both conserved end residues are part of each CDR3. A D gene is named only where the DNA matches it firmly. The size of a clone is reported for some rows only, either as once, few or many, or as a class for expanded clones.

d_call | j_call | cdr3_length | clone_size | v_call | cdr3_aa | cdr3_nt
TRBD2 | TRBJ2-1 | 16 | . | TRBV5-1 | CASSFGEREGRNEQFF | TGCGCCAGCAGCTTCGGGGAGCGGGAGGGCCGCAATGAGCAGTTCTTC
. | TRBJ2-7 | 13 | . | TRBV29-1 | CSVVAGSSYEQYF | TGCAGCGTTGTTGCTGGGAGCTCCTACGAGCAGTACTTC
. | TRBJ2-3 | 17 | . | TRBV9 | CASSLTPPGRGADTQYF | TGTGCCAGCAGCCTAACCCCCCCGGGGAGGGGGGCAGATACGCAGTATTTT
TRBD2 | TRBJ2-1 | 16 | . | TRBV28 | CASTIGSGGAYNEQFF | TGTGCCAGCACCATAGGGAGCGGGGGGGCTTACAATGAGCAGTTCTTC
TRBD1 | TRBJ1-2 | 16 | . | TRBV19 | CARVTGMISLSYGYTF | TGTGCCAGAGTGACAGGGATGATCTCTCTTAGCTATGGCTACACCTTC
. | TRBJ1-2 | 14 | . | TRBV19 | CASSAAAFNYGYTF | TGTGCCAGTAGTGCGGCGGCGTTTAACTATGGCTACACCTTC
TRBD2 | TRBJ2-1 | 16 | . | TRBV4-2 | CASSHTLAEVYNEQFF | TGTGCCAGCAGCCACACCCTAGCGGAGGTGTACAATGAGCAGTTCTTC
. | TRBJ2-1 | 15 | . | TRBV28 | CASSSPPFSYNEQFF | TGTGCCAGCAGTTCACCACCGTTTTCCTACAATGAGCAGTTCTTC
TRBD1 | TRBJ1-4 | 15 | . | TRBV5-6 | CASSFRDRAGEKLFF | TGTGCCAGCAGCTTCCGGGACAGGGCTGGTGAAAAACTGTTTTTT
. | TRBJ2-7 | 16 | . | TRBV7-9 | CASSFPRRAASYEQYF | TGTGCCAGCAGCTTTCCCAGGAGGGCAGCTTCCTACGAGCAGTACTTC
. | TRBJ1-4 | 15 | . | TRBV18 | CASSPNQGVLEKLFF | TGTGCCAGCTCACCAAATCAGGGTGTTCTTGAAAAACTGTTTTTT
. | TRBJ2-1 | 15 | . | TRBV11-3 | CASSSARAGRNEQFF | TGTGCCAGCAGCTCCGCGAGGGCGGGGAGGAATGAGCAGTTCTTC
TRBD1 | TRBJ1-4 | 13 | . | TRBV29-1 | CSVERQGGEKLFF | TGCAGCGTTGAGAGGCAGGGGGGTGAAAAACTGTTTTTT
TRBD2 | TRBJ2-2 | 16 | . | TRBV5-1 | CASSGRAGGMTGELFF | TGCGCCAGCAGCGGGCGAGCGGGAGGCATGACCGGGGAGCTGTTTTTT
TRBD1 | TRBJ1-5 | 16 | . | TRBV4-2 | CASSQDSGGGNQPQHF | TGTGCCAGCAGCCAAGATTCAGGGGGCGGCAATCAGCCCCAGCATTTT
TRBD2 | TRBJ2-2 | 15 | . | TRBV2 | CASSVGLAGTGELFF | TGTGCCAGCAGTGTCGGGCTAGCGGGGACCGGGGAGCTGTTTTTT
. | TRBJ2-5 | 14 | . | TRBV19 | CASSPLRDVGTQYF | TGTGCCAGTAGTCCACTACGGGACGTCGGGACCCAGTACTTC
. | TRBJ1-1 | 11 | . | TRBV4-3 | CASSQGGGAFF | TGCGCCAGCAGCCAAGGCGGGGGAGCTTTCTTT
TRBD2 | TRBJ2-7 | 16 | . | TRBV18 | CASSPYSSGSSYEQYF | TGTGCCAGCTCACCCTATTCGAGCGGGAGCTCCTACGAGCAGTACTTC
TRBD1 | TRBJ2-7 | 14 | . | TRBV2 | CASRPDRGPVEQYF | TGTGCCAGCAGGCCCGACAGGGGGCCGGTGGAGCAGTACTTC
TRBD1 | TRBJ1-1 | 14 | . | TRBV19 | CASSLRTGNTEAFF | TGTGCCAGTAGCCTCCGGACAGGGAACACTGAAGCTTTCTTT
TRBD2 | TRBJ2-7 | 19 | . | TRBV4-3 | CASSQPPHLLAGVVSEQYF | TGCGCCAGCAGCCAACCGCCACATTTACTAGCGGGAGTGGTTTCCGAGCAGTACTTC
. | TRBJ2-3 | 16 | . | TRBV4-2 | CASSQVAVRDPDTQYF | TGTGCCAGCAGCCAAGTAGCGGTCAGGGATCCAGATACGCAGTATTTT
TRBD1 | TRBJ1-1 | 15 | . | TRBV6-5 | CASSYSRDRNTEAFF | TGTGCCAGCAGTTACTCCCGGGACAGGAACACTGAAGCTTTCTTT
. | TRBJ2-5 | 12 | . | TRBV2 | CASSVVGETQYF | TGTGCCAGCAGTGTGGTGGGAGAGACCCAGTACTTC
TRBD2 | TRBJ2-6 | 17 | . | TRBV7-8 | CASSLARGSSGANVLTF | TGTGCCAGCAGCTTAGCGCGGGGGAGCTCTGGGGCCAACGTCCTGACTTTC
. | TRBJ1-3 | 11 | . | TRBV5-8 | CASSLVNTIYF | TGTGCCAGCAGCTTGGTTAACACCATATATTTT
TRBD1 | TRBJ2-1 | 13 | . | TRBV28 | CASSLQGGNEQFF | TGTGCCAGCAGTCTACAGGGGGGCAATGAGCAGTTCTTC
. | TRBJ2-1 | 16 | . | TRBV28 | CASKFEGPSSYNEQFF | TGTGCCAGCAAGTTTGAGGGCCCGTCCTCCTACAATGAGCAGTTCTTC
. | TRBJ1-2 | 13 | . | TRBV7-8 | CASSSRQGYGYTF | TGTGCCAGCAGCTCGAGGCAGGGCTATGGCTACACCTTC
. | TRBJ2-1 | 12 | once | TRBV9 | CASSVSSSGQFF | TGTGCCAGCAGCGTGTCCAGCTCGGGGCAGTTCTTC
. | TRBJ2-3 | 13 | . | TRBV4-2 | CASSQDREDTQYF | TGTGCCAGCAGCCAAGATAGGGAAGATACGCAGTATTTT
. | TRBJ2-1 | 14 | . | TRBV18 | CASSPFRRDNEQFF | TGTGCCAGCTCACCGTTCAGGCGCGACAATGAGCAGTTCTTC
. | TRBJ1-1 | 14 | few | TRBV5-1 | CASSLLTGSTEAFF | TGCGCCAGCAGCTTGTTAACAGGGTCGACTGAAGCTTTCTTT
TRBD2 | TRBJ2-3 | 14 | . | TRBV9 | CASSNTREGNTQYF | TGTGCCAGCAGCAATACCAGGGAGGGGAATACGCAGTATTTT
. | TRBJ2-7 | 15 | . | TRBV19 | CASSIKVLETYEQYF | TGTGCCAGTAGTATAAAGGTCTTGGAAACCTACGAGCAGTACTTC
TRBD2 | TRBJ2-7 | 18 | once | TRBV10-3 | CAISESGTSGRAAYEQYF | TGTGCCATCAGTGAGTCCGGGACTAGCGGGAGGGCCGCCTACGAGCAGTACTTC
. | TRBJ2-5 | 15 | . | TRBV5-1 | CASSLGTAVVETQYF | TGCGCCAGCAGCTTGGGGACGGCAGTCGTGGAGACCCAGTACTTC
TRBD1 | TRBJ2-1 | 14 | once | TRBV15 | CATYRDREQNEQFF | TGTGCCACTTACCGGGACAGGGAGCAAAATGAGCAGTTCTTC
TRBD2 | TRBJ2-3 | 15 | . | TRBV28 | CASSFRREGRHTQYF | TGTGCCAGCAGTTTTCGGCGGGAGGGCCGACATACGCAGTATTTT
TRBD2 | TRBJ2-1 | 15 | . | TRBV28 | CASSSGTSGTNEQFF | TGTGCCAGCAGTTCCGGGACTAGCGGGACCAATGAGCAGTTCTTC
. | TRBJ2-1 | 14 | . | TRBV5-4 | CASSFQGADNEQFF | TGTGCCAGCAGCTTCCAGGGAGCAGACAATGAGCAGTTCTTC
. | TRBJ2-1 | 19 | . | TRBV10-3 | CAIRRWGLEVSSSYNEQFF | TGTGCCATCAGGAGGTGGGGACTGGAAGTTTCAAGCTCCTACAATGAGCAGTTCTTC
TRBD2 | TRBJ2-3 | 17 | . | TRBV10-1 | CASSDILLRGRPDTQYF | TGCGCCAGCAGTGATATACTCCTTCGCGGGAGGCCAGATACGCAGTATTTT
TRBD1 | TRBJ1-1 | 16 | . | TRBV15 | CATSRDSGQGNTEAFF | TGTGCCACCAGCAGAGACTCGGGACAGGGAAACACTGAAGCTTTCTTT
TRBD2 | TRBJ2-7 | 16 | . | TRBV25-1 | CASSAHGTSGTHEQYF | TGTGCCAGCAGTGCCCATGGGACTAGCGGGACACACGAGCAGTACTTC